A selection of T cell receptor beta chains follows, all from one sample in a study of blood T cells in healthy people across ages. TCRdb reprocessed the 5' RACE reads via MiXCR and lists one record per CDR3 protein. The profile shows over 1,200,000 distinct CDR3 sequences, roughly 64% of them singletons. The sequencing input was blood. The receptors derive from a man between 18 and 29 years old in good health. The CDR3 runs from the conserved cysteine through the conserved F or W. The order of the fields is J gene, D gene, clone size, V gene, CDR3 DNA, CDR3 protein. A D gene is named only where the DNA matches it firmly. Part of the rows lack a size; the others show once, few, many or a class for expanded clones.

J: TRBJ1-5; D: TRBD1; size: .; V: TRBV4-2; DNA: TGTGCCAGCAGCCAAGAACAGGGGGCTAGTCAGCCCCAGCATTTT; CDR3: CASSQEQGASQPQHF
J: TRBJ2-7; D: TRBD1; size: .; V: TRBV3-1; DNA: TGTGCCAGCAGCCAAACCGGGACAGGGCGGTACGAGCAGTACTTC; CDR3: CASSQTGTGRYEQYF
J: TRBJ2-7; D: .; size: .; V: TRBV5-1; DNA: TGCGCCAGCAGCTTGAGGTCTGGATTCGGGGCCTCCGCCTACGAGCAGTACTTC; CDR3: CASSLRSGFGASAYEQYF
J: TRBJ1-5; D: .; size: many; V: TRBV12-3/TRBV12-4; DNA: TGTGCCAGCAGTGAAAACGACCGAATAATCAGCGTCCAGCATTTT; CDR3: CASSENDRIISVQHF
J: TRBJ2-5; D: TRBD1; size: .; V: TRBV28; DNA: TGTGCCAGCAGTGGCCGGACAGGGGAAAATCAAGAGACCCAGTACTTC; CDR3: CASSGRTGENQETQYF
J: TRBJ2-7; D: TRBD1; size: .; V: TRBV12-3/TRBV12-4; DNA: TGTGCCAGCAGTCCCGACAGGGGAGGCAGCTACGAGCAGTACTTC; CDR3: CASSPDRGGSYEQYF
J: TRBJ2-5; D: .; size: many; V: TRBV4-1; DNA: TGTGCCAGCAGCCAAGTTCTTCAAGAGACCCAGTACTTC; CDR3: CASSQVLQETQYF
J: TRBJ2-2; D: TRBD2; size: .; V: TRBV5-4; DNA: TGTGCCAGCAGCATCCCTAGCGGGGACCTCAACGGGGAGCTGTTTTTT; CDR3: CASSIPSGDLNGELFF
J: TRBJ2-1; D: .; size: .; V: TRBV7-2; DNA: TGTGCCAGCGGCTTATTTGCCAACTCCTACAATGAGCAGTTCTTC; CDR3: CASGLFANSYNEQFF
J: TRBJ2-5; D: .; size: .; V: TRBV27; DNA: TGTGCCAGCAGTGTCCGGGGGGCGAGGGAGCAGTACTTC; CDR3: CASSVRGAREQYF
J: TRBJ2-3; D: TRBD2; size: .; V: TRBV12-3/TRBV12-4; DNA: TGTGCCAGCAGTTCCAAACTAGCGGGGGGGCAAGATACGCAGTATTTT; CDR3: CASSSKLAGGQDTQYF
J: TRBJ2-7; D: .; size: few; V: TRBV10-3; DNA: TGTGCCATCAGTGATTCCAGATTGTACGAGCAGTACTTC; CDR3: CAISDSRLYEQYF
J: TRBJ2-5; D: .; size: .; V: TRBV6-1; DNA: TGTGCCAGCTATCAAACAGTGCTACGGGGGACCCAGTACTTC; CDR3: CASYQTVLRGTQYF
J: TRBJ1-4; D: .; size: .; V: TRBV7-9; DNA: TGTGCCAGCAGCCTCACCACTGAAAAACTGTTTTTT; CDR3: CASSLTTEKLFF
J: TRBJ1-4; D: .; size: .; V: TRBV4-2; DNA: TGTGCCAGCAGCCAGGGGAGGGTGCGGGAAAAACTGTTTTTT; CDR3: CASSQGRVREKLFF
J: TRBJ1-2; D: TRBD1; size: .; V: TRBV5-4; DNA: TGTGCCAGCAGCTGGGACAGGGGCGGCGATAACTATGGCTACACCTTC; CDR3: CASSWDRGGDNYGYTF
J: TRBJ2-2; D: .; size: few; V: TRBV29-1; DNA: TGCAGCGCCGAGGACGTCCCCGGGGAGCTGTTTTTT; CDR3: CSAEDVPGELFF